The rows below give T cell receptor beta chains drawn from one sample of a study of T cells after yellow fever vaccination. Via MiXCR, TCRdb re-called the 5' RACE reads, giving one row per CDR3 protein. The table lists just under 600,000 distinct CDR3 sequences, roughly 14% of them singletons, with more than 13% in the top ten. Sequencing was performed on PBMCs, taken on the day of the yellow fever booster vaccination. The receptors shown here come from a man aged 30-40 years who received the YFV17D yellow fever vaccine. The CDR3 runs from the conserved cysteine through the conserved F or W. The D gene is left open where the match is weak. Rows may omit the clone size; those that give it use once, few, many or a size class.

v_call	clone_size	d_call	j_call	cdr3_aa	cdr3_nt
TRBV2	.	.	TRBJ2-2	CASTGPIGELFF	TGTGCCAGCACCGGGCCTATAGGGGAGCTGTTTTTT
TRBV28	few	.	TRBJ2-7	CASSLGSGPKTYEQYF	TGTGCCAGCAGTTTAGGAAGCGGCCCGAAAACCTACGAGCAGTACTTC
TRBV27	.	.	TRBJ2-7	CASSLAIGRPSYEQYF	TGTGCCAGCAGCCTGGCGATTGGGAGGCCTTCCTACGAGCAGTACTTC
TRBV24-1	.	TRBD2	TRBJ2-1	CATSDVGGELYNEQFF	TGTGCCACCAGTGACGTGGGGGGGGAACTCTACAATGAGCAGTTCTTC
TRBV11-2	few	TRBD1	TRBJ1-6	CASSALQGLNSPLHF	TGTGCCAGCAGCGCCCTACAGGGGTTAAATTCACCCCTCCACTTT
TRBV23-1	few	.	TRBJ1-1	CASIDQGGTEAFF	TGCGCCAGCATCGATCAGGGCGGGACTGAAGCTTTCTTT
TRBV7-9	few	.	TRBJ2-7	CASSLVFHPYEQYF	TGTGCCAGCAGCTTAGTTTTTCACCCCTACGAGCAGTACTTC
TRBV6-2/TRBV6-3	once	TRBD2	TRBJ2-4	CASSQSQTSGRVEYF	TGTGCCAGCAGCCAGAGCCAGACTAGCGGGAGGGTCGAGTACTTC
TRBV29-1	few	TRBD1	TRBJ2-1	CSVDRQGGYEQFF	TGCAGCGTTGATAGACAGGGTGGTTATGAGCAGTTCTTC
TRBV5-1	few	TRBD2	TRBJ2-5	CASSGGTSGRPETQYF	TGCGCCAGCAGCGGTGGGACTAGCGGGAGGCCAGAGACCCAGTACTTC
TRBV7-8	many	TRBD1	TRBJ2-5	CASRGITGGETQYF	TGTGCCAGCAGGGGAATAACAGGGGGTGAGACCCAGTACTTC
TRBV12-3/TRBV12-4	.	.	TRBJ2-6	CASTRRAPGANVLTF	TGTGCCAGCACTCGGCGGGCGCCTGGGGCCAACGTCCTGACTTTC
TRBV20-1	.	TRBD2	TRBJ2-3	CSARVAGRTDTQYF	TGCAGTGCTAGAGTAGCGGGGCGCACAGATACGCAGTATTTT
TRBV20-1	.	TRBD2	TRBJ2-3	CSATLGTSGQRTFTDTQYF	TGCAGTGCTACCTTAGGGACTAGCGGGCAACGGACCTTCACAGATACGCAGTATTTT
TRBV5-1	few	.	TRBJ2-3	CASKTASTDTQYF	TGCGCCAGTAAAACAGCTAGCACAGATACGCAGTATTTT
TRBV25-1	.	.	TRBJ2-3	CASSESSSAGTQYF	TGTGCCAGCAGTGAATCCTCTAGCGCGGGTACGCAGTATTTT
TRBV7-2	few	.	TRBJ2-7	CASSARGGYEQYF	TGTGCCAGCAGCGCCAGGGGTGGGTACGAGCAGTACTTC
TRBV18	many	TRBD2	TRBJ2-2	CASSPGLAGDTGELFF	TGTGCCAGCTCACCGGGACTAGCGGGAGATACCGGGGAGCTGTTTTTT
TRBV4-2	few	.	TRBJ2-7	CASSHEGRPVVHYEQYF	TGTGCCAGCAGCCATGAGGGACGGCCCGTTGTTCACTACGAGCAGTACTTC
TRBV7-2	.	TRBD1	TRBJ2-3	CASSPTGQGSTDTQYF	TGTGCCAGCAGCCCGACGGGACAGGGAAGCACGGATACGCAGTATTTT
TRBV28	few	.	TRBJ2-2	CASSLYWKANTGELFF	TGTGCCAGCAGTTTATATTGGAAAGCGAACACCGGGGAGCTGTTTTTT
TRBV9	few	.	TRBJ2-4	CASSSGYGIQYF	TGTGCCAGCAGCAGTGGGTATGGCATTCAGTACTTC
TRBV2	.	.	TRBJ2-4	CASSERRTKNIQYF	TGTGCCAGCAGTGAACGGAGGACCAAGAACATTCAGTACTTC
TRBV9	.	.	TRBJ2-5	CASSTSQGNQETQYF	TGTGCCAGCAGCACTTCCCAGGGCAACCAAGAGACCCAGTACTTC
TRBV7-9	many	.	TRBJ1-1	CASSLGGATEAFF	TGTGCCAGCAGCTTAGGCGGGGCCACTGAAGCTTTCTTT
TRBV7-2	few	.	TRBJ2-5	CASSLMRAPGAVGTQYF	TGTGCCAGCAGCTTAATGCGAGCCCCCGGTGCGGTCGGGACCCAGTACTTC
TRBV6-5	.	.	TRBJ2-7	CASSYRRTYEQYF	TGTGCCAGCAGTTACCGGAGGACCTACGAGCAGTACTTC
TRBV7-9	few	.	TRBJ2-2	CASRPTTARNTGELFF	TGTGCCAGCAGACCCACCACAGCGAGGAACACCGGGGAGCTGTTTTTT
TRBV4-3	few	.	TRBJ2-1	CASSQDSARQFF	TGCGCCAGCAGCCAAGATTCCGCTAGACAGTTCTTC
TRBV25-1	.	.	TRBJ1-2	CASSEGTAGYGYTF	TGTGCCAGCAGTGAAGGAACAGCCGGGTATGGCTACACCTTC
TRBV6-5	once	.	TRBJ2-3	CASSYLGITDTQYF	TGTGCCAGCAGTTACTTGGGCATCACAGATACGCAGTATTTT
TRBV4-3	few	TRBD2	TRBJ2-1	CASSQDAGGPYRQFF	TGCGCCAGCAGCCAAGATGCGGGGGGCCCCTACCGGCAGTTCTTC
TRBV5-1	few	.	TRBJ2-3	CASSPGWTSTDTQYF	TGCGCCAGCAGCCCCGGCTGGACGAGCACAGATACGCAGTATTTT
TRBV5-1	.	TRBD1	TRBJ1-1	CASSLERQGDTEAFF	TGCGCCAGCAGCTTGGAGCGCCAGGGGGACACTGAAGCTTTCTTT
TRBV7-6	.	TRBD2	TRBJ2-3	CASSISGSGDTQYF	TGTGCCAGCAGCATTAGCGGGAGCGGAGATACGCAGTATTTT
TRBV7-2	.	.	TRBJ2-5	CASSPNSWGTQYF	TGTGCCAGCAGCCCCAACTCCTGGGGGACCCAGTACTTC
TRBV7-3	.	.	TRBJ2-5	CASSQQGWQTQYF	TGTGCCAGCAGCCAGCAGGGTTGGCAGACCCAGTACTTC
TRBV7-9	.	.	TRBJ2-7	CASSEIDEQYF	TGTGCCAGCAGCGAAATTGACGAGCAGTACTTC
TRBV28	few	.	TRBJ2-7	CASTLAAGSYEQYF	TGTGCCAGCACGTTAGCGGCAGGCTCCTACGAGCAGTACTTC
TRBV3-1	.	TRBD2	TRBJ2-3	CASRRTSFSTDTQYF	TGTGCCAGCAGACGGACTAGCTTTAGCACAGATACGCAGTATTTT
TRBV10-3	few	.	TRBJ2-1	CAITGDVGDEQFF	TGTGCCATCACCGGGGACGTGGGCGATGAGCAGTTCTTC
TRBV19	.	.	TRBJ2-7	CASSISGTPAEQYF	TGTGCCAGTAGTATCTCCGGGACTCCTGCCGAGCAGTACTTC
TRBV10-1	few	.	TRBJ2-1	CASSDGNEQFF	TGCGCCAGCAGTGACGGCAATGAGCAGTTCTTC
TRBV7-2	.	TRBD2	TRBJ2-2	CASSLAGAGVTGELFF	TGTGCCAGCAGCTTAGCGGGAGCGGGAGTAACCGGGGAGCTGTTTTTT
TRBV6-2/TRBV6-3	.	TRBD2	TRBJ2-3	CASRASGSFTDTQYF	TGTGCCAGCAGGGCAAGCGGGAGTTTCACAGATACGCAGTATTTT
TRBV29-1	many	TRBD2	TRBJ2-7	CSVGTSESSYEQYF	TGCAGCGTTGGGACTAGCGAGAGCTCCTACGAGCAGTACTTC
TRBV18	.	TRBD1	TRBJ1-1	CASSPQGGTVNTEAFF	TGTGCCAGCTCACCACAGGGTGGGACAGTGAACACTGAAGCTTTCTTT
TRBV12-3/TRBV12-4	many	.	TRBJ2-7	CASSFRQTYEQYF	TGTGCCAGCAGTTTTAGACAGACCTACGAGCAGTACTTC
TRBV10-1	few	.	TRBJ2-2	CASRSHRDTGELFF	TGCGCCAGCAGGTCTCACCGAGACACCGGGGAGCTGTTTTTT
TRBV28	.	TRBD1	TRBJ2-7	CASSLLTGGRGEQYF	TGTGCCAGCAGTTTATTGACAGGGGGTCGAGGCGAGCAGTACTTC
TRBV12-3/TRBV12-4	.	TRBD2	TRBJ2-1	CASSREDEQFF	TGTGCCAGCAGCCGGGAGGATGAGCAGTTCTTC
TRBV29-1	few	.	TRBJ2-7	CSVGGGASYEQYF	TGCAGCGTTGGAGGGGGAGCGTCCTACGAGCAGTACTTC
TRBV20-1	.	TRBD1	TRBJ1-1	CSARNLQGAFNTEAFF	TGCAGTGCTAGAAATTTACAGGGGGCGTTTAACACTGAAGCTTTCTTT
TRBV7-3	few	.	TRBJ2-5	CASSLSAVSQETQYF	TGTGCCAGCAGCTTATCAGCTGTTTCGCAAGAGACCCAGTACTTC
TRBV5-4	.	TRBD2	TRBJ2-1	CASSLVLAGSEQFF	TGTGCCAGCAGCTTGGTCCTAGCGGGAAGCGAGCAGTTCTTC
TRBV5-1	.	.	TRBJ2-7	CASSRGAASYEQYF	TGCGCCAGTAGCCGGGGCGCGGCGTCCTACGAGCAGTACTTC
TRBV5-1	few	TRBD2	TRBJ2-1	CASSLGAGGPVEQFF	TGCGCCAGCAGCTTGGGGGCGGGAGGGCCGGTTGAGCAGTTCTTC